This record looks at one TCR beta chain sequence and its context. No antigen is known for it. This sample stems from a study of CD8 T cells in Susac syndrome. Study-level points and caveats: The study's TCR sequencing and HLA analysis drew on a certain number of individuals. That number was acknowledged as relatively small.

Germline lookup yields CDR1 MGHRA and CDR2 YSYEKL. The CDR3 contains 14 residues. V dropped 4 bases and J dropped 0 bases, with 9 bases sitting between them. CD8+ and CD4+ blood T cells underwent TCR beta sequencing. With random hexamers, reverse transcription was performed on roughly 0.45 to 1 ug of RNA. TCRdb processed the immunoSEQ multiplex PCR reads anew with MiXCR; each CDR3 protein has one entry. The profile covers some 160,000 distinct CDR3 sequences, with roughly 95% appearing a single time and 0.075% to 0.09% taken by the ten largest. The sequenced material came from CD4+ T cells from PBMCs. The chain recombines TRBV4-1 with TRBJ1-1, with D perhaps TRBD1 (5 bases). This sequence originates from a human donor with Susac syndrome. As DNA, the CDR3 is TGCGCCAGCAGCCGTACAGGCATGAACACTGAAGCTTTCTTT. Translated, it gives CASSRTGMNTEAFF.